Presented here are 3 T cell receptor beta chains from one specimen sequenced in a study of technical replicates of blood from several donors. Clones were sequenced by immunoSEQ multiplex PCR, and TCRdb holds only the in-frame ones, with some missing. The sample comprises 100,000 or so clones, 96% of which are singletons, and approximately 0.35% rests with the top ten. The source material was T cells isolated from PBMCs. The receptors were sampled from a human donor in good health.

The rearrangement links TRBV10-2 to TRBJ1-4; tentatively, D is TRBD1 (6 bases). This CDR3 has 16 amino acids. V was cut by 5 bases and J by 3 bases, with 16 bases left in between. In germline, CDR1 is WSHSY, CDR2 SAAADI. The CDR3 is CASSPRGISANEKLFF. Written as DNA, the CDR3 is TGCGCCAGCAGTCCCAGGGGAATATCGGCTAATGAAAAACTGTTTTTT.

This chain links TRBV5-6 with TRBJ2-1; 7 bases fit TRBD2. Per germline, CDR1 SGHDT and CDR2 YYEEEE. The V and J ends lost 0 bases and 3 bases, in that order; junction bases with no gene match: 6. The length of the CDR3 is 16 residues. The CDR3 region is CASSLASAGFYNEQFF. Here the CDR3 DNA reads TGTGCCAGCAGCTTGGCCTCAGCGGGATTCTACAATGAGCAGTTCTTC.

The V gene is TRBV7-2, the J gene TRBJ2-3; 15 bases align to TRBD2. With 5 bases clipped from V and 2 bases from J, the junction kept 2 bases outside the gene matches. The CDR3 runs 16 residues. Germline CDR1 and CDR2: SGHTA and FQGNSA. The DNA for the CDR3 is TGTGCCAGCAGCGGACTAGCGGGAGGGGCCACAGATACGCAGTATTTT. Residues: CASSGLAGGATDTQYF.